This is a list of T cell receptor beta chains from one sample in a study of glioma-infiltrating T cells. TCRdb fed the multiplex PCR reads into MiXCR, producing one record per CDR3 protein. The sample lists 90,000 or so distinct CDR3 sequences, roughly 37% occurring once. Sequencing was performed on glioma tissue, nonneoplastic brain tissue, or PBMCs (not recorded which). The source is a human donor with low-grade glioma or glioblastoma, undergoing nonglioma brain surgery, or in good health (not recorded which). Both conserved end residues are trimmed from each CDR3. D genes are given only for firm matches.

.,TRBJ2-7,TRBV7-9,ASSSQGTSYEQY
.,TRBJ2-7,TRBV4-1,ASSQEGDYYEQY
TRBD2,TRBJ2-5,TRBV15,ATSRDYPSGPQETQY
.,TRBJ2-1,TRBV5-4,ASSLEHEQF
.,TRBJ2-5,TRBV20-1,GGRAERDTQY
.,TRBJ2-7,TRBV4-2,ASSQEAYEQY
.,TRBJ2-7,TRBV7-2,ASRRETYGTYEQY
TRBD1,TRBJ1-1,TRBV2,ASSRPQGASTEAF
TRBD2,TRBJ2-1,TRBV4-1,ASSQGLTFTSVRDNEQF
.,TRBJ2-7,TRBV2,AVGSLSYYEQY
.,TRBJ2-7,TRBV5-1,ASSLGLKGPYEQY
.,TRBJ2-3,TRBV28,ASSLWAGSTDTQY
.,TRBJ2-4,TRBV28,TSRSGQGGGNIQY
TRBD1,TRBJ1-5,TRBV6-6,AISGQGDVPQH
TRBD2,TRBJ2-3,TRBV11-2,ASSRRAGPSSTDTQY
.,TRBJ2-7,TRBV28,ASSLAGDAEEQY
TRBD2,TRBJ2-3,TRBV10-3,ATSTGGRDTQY
.,TRBJ2-7,TRBV12-3/TRBV12-4,ASSPTAPAQNSYEQY
.,TRBJ1-2,TRBV19,ASSRGGVFIGSGYT
TRBD1,TRBJ2-7,TRBV28,ASMTGYEQY
TRBD1,TRBJ2-3,TRBV7-9,ASSSIAGQGAAFGTDTQY
.,TRBJ2-3,TRBV7-9,ASSLSAASTDTQY
TRBD1,TRBJ1-1,TRBV5-1,ASSSGQGMNTEAF
TRBD2,TRBJ2-1,TRBV27,ASSYHRTSGRAYNEQF
.,TRBJ1-1,TRBV4-1,ASSQEMERVTEAF
.,TRBJ2-2,TRBV20-1,SARRGQQTGELF
.,TRBJ1-2,TRBV6-1,ASSYQGSGYT
TRBD2,TRBJ2-3,TRBV3-1,ASSSTGTMTDTQY
.,TRBJ2-3,TRBV5-1,ASSLGQGLTDTQY
.,TRBJ1-2,TRBV6-6,ASSYSVAGADGYT
TRBD1,TRBJ1-4,TRBV7-2,ASRLGGAGEKLV
.,TRBJ2-6,TRBV19,ASSTTGANVLT
.,TRBJ2-2,TRBV4-1,ASSQDREVLGTGELF
.,TRBJ2-7,TRBV25-1,ASSESGVNNYEQY
.,TRBJ2-5,TRBV7-2,ASRLLARKTQY
.,TRBJ2-7,TRBV5-1,ASSFGGAPSYEQY
TRBD1,TRBJ2-1,TRBV18,ASSPRQGTNEQF
.,TRBJ2-5,TRBV5-5,ASSFPSSRASQETQY
.,TRBJ2-3,TRBV20-1,SANPGSTDTQY
.,TRBJ2-1,TRBV20-1,SASRDGSVFSYNEQF
TRBD1,TRBJ2-3,TRBV10-3,AISERQGGTDTQY